The entry that follows covers one TCR beta chain sequence. Its antigen remains unknown. Researchers ran the PCR with 60 Vbeta and 13 Jbeta primers. The data were produced by immunoSEQ multiplex PCR, yet TCRdb's version contains in-frame clones alone and is incomplete. The data show some 180,000 clones, about three quarters seen once. The data stem from a study of cytomegalovirus exposure and HLA in healthy donors. Findings and limits, study-wide: A classifier reportedly called cytomegalovirus status with high sensitivity and specificity. An analysis that was carried out later associated 15,000 to 20,000 TCR beta sequences with HLA alleles at 0.05 false discovery rate.

The ends lost 0 bases at V and 5 bases at J; junction bases unmatched: 2. Germline V gene sequence: CDR1 GTSNPN, CDR2 SVGIG (reference sequence). The CDR3 contains 15 residues. V and J are TRBV30 and TRBJ2-1, with 12 bases lining up with TRBD2. Sequencing was performed on PBMCs. The receptor was derived from a man younger than 35 in good health and CMV-seronegative. CDR3: CAWSVGLAGNNEQFF. In DNA form, the CDR3 reads TGTGCCTGGAGTGTGGGACTAGCGGGTAACAATGAGCAGTTCTTC.